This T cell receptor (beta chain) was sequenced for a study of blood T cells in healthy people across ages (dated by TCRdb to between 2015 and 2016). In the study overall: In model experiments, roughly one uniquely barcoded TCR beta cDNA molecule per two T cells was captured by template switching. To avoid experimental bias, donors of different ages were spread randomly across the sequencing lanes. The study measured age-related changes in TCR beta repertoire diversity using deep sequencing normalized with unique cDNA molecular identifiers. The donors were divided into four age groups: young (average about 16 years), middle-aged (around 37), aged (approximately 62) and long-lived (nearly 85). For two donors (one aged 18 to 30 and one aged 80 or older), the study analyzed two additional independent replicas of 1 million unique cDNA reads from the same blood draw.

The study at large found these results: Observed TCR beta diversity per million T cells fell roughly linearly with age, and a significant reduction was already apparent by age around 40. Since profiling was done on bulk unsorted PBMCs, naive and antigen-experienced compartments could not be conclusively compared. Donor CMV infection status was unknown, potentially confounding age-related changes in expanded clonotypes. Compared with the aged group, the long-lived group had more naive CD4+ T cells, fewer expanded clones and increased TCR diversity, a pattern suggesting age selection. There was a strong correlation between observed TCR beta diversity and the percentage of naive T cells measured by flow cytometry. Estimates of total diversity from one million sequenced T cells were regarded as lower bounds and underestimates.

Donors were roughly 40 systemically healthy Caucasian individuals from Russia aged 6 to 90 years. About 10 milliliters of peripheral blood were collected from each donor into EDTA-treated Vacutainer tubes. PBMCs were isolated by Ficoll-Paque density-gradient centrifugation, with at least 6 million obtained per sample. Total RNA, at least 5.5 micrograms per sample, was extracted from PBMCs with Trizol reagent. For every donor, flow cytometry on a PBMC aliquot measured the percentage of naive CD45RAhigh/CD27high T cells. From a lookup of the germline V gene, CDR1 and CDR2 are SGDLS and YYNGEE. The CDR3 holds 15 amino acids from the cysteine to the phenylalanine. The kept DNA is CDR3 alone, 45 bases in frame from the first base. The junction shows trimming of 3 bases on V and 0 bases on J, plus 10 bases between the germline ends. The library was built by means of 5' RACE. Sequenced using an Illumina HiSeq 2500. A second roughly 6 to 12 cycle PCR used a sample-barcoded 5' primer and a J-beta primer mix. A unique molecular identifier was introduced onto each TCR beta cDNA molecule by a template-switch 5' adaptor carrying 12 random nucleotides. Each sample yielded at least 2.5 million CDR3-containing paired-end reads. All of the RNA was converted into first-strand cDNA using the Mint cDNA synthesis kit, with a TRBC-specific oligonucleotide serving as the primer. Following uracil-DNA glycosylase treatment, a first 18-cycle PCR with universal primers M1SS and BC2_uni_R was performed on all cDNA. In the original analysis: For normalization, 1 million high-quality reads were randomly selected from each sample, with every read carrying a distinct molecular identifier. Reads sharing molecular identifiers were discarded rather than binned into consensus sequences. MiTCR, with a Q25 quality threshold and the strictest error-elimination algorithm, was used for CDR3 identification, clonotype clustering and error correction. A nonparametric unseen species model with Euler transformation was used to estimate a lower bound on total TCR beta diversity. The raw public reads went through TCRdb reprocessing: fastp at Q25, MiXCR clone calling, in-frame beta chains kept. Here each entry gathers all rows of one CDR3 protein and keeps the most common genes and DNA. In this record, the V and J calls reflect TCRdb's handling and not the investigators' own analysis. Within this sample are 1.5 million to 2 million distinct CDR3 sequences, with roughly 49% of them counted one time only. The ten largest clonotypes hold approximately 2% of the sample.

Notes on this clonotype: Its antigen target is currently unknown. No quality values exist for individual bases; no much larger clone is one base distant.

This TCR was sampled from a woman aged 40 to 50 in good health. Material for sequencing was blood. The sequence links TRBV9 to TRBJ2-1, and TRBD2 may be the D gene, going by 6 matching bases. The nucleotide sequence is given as TGTGCCAGCAGCGCCAGGACTAACTCCTACAATGAGCAGTTCTTC. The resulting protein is CASSARTNSYNEQFF. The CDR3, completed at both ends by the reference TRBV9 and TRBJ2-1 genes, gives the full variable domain DSGVTQTPKHLITATGQRVTLRCSPRSGDLSVYWYQQSLDQGLQFLIQYYNGEERAKGNILERFSAQQFPDLHSELNLSSLELGDSALYFCASSARTNSYNEQFFGPGTRLTVL.